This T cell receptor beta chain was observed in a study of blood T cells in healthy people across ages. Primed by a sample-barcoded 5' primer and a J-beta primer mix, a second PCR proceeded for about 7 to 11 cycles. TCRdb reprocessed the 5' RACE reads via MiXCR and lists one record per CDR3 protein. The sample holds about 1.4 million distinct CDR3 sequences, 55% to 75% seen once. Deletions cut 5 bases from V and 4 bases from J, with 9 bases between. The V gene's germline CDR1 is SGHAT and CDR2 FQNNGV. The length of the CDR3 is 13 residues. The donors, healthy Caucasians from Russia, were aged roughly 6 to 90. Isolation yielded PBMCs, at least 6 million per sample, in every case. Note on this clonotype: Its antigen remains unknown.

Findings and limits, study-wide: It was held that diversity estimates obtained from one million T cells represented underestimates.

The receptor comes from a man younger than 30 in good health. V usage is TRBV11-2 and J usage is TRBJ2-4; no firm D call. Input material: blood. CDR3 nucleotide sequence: TGTGCCAGCAGCCCCCTCTGGAAAAACATTCAGTACTTC. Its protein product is CASSPLWKNIQYF. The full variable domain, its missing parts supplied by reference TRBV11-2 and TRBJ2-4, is EAGVAQSPRYKIIEKRQSVAFWCNPISGHATLYWYQQILGQGPKLLIQFQNNGVVDDSQLPKDRFSAERLKGVDSTLKIQPAKLEDSAVYLCASSPLWKNIQYFGAGTRLSVL.